Listed here are 29 T cell receptor beta chains from one sample, sequenced in a study of PD-L1 blockade in urothelial cancer. Documented time point: pretreatment peripheral blood. This table comes from immunoSEQ multiplex PCR, and its TCRdb copy is limited to in-frame clones, with some not included. The data show 130,000 or so clones, roughly 80% seen once. The sample in question was PBMCs, obtained around atezolizumab (anti-PD-L1) treatment. The receptors here all came from a man aged 50 or older with urothelial cancer.

V and J are TRBV19 and TRBJ1-6; 8 nucleotides line up with TRBD1. The J segment lost 7 bases and the V segment lost 5 bases, leaving 4 bases of the junction unmatched. This CDR3 has 14 residues. Per germline, CDR1 LNHDA and CDR2 SQIVND (reference sequence). The CDR3 DNA reads TGTGCCAGTAGTGCAGGGGGCGCCAATTCACCCCTCCACTTT. It encodes CASSAGGANSPLHF.

The rearrangement links TRBV11-2 to TRBJ2-5; 8 bases align to TRBD1. The CDR3 runs to 15 residues. Trimming at V came to 3 bases and at J to 5 bases, leaving 8 bases not matched to a gene. The germline CDR1 and CDR2 sequences are SGHAT and FQNNGV. The CDR3 DNA follows: TGTGCCAGCAGCTTGCGTCAGGGGGCATGGGAGACCCAGTACTTC. Amino acids: CASSLRQGAWETQYF.

This clone came up once. The rearrangement uses TRBV4-2 and TRBJ2-4, with 8 nucleotides matching TRBD2. CDR3 size: 18 residues. The germline gives CDR1 LGHNA, CDR2 YNFKEQ. The V gene end was trimmed by 0 bases and the J gene end by 4 bases; junction bases not matched to a gene: 11. DNA for the CDR3: TGTGCCAGCAGCCAAGATAAGAGCGTAGCGGGGTCTAAAAACATTCAGTACTTC. Its translation: CASSQDKSVAGSKNIQYF.

The gene calls are TRBV19 and TRBJ2-7, with 11 nucleotides matching TRBD2. The V segment lost 7 bases and the J segment 5 bases; nucleotides outside the gene matches: 4. The CDR3 extends over 13 amino acids. Germline V lookup: CDR1 LNHDA, CDR2 SQIVND (reference sequence). The CDR3 DNA sequence: TGTGCCAGTACCCTAGCGGGAGGAAACGAGCAGTACTTC. Translated: CASTLAGGNEQYF.

This clone was detected only a few times. The genes are TRBV7-6 and TRBJ1-3; D is uncertain. The V end was cut by 3 bases, the J end by 0 bases, with 9 bases between. The V gene's germline CDR1 is SGHVS and CDR2 FNYEAQ. The CDR3 is 15 residues long. CDR3 sequence (DNA): TGTGCCAGCAGCTTCGACACGAGCTCTGGAAACACCATATATTTT. This translates into CASSFDTSSGNTIYF. The full variable domain, its missing parts supplied by reference TRBV7-6 and TRBJ1-3, is GAGVSQSPRYKVTKRGQDVALRCDPISGHVSLYWYRQALGQGPEFLTYFNYEAQQDKSGLPNDRFSAERPEGSISTLTIQRTEQRDSAMYRCASSFDTSSGNTIYFGEGSWLTVV.

The rearrangement joins TRBV5-4 to TRBJ1-2; 8 nucleotides match TRBD1. With V trimmed by 3 bases and J by 0 bases, 13 bases remained unmatched. The CDR3 is 18 residues long. Per the germline V gene, CDR1 is SGHNT and CDR2 is YYREEE (reference sequence). The CDR3 here is CASSSVAGTGHPNYGYTF. The CDR3 DNA follows: TGTGCCAGCAGCTCGGTCGCAGGGACAGGCCACCCTAACTATGGCTACACCTTC.

The chain uses TRBV7-6 and TRBJ1-1; 7 nucleotides agree with TRBD1. Trimming at V came to 5 bases and at J to 2 bases, leaving 8 bases not matched to a gene. The CDR3 has 15 residues. Germline V CDR1 and CDR2: SGHVS, FNYEAQ. The CDR3: CASSLGQAGNTEAFF. As DNA, the CDR3 is TGTGCCAGCAGCCTTGGACAGGCGGGAAACACTGAAGCTTTCTTT. Full variable domain (remainder filled in from reference TRBV7-6 and TRBJ1-1): GAGVSQSPRYKVTKRGQDVALRCDPISGHVSLYWYRQALGQGPEFLTYFNYEAQQDKSGLPNDRFSAERPEGSISTLTIQRTEQRDSAMYRCASSLGQAGNTEAFFGQGTRLTVV.

The rearrangement joins TRBV4-2 to TRBJ2-6; 7 nucleotides match TRBD1. With V trimmed by 2 bases and J by 0 bases, 7 bases remained unmatched. Germline CDR1 is LGHNA and CDR2 is YNFKEQ. The CDR3 covers 18 residues. Here the CDR3 DNA reads TGTGCCAGCAGCCAAAGGCAGGGGGAAGGCTCTGGGGCCAACGTCCTGACTTTC. Its protein product is CASSQRQGEGSGANVLTF.

This chain uses TRBV7-8 with TRBJ1-5; tentatively, D is TRBD1 (6 bases). Trimming removed 4 bases from V and 4 bases from J, with 20 bases in between. The CDR3 sequence is 17 residues long. CDR1 is SGHVS and CDR2 is FQNEAQ in the germline V gene. CDR3 coding DNA: TGTGCCAGCAGCTCGCCGGGACACCGAGGGGATAATCAGCCCCAGCATTTT. It translates to CASSSPGHRGDNQPQHF.

The chain combines TRBV15 with TRBJ2-1; D is perhaps TRBD2 (7 bases). Per the germline V gene, CDR1 is LNHNV and CDR2 is YYDKDF (reference sequence). The CDR3 is 16 residues long. The germline V and J ends were trimmed by 1 base and 5 bases, with 15 bases remaining between them. CDR3 sequence reads: CATSRGWGRENNEQFF. The CDR3 coding sequence is TGTGCCACCAGCAGAGGATGGGGGCGGGAGAACAATGAGCAGTTCTTC.

V is TRBV7-2 and J is TRBJ2-2, with TRBD2 identical over 11 bases. The trim removed 5 bases at V and 3 bases at J, leaving 8 bases unmatched. This CDR3 has 17 residues. Germline CDR1 is SGHTA and CDR2 is FQGNSA. In DNA, the CDR3 is TGTGCCAGCAGCATCAAACTAGCGGGAGTATACACCGGGGAGCTGTTTTTT. Residues: CASSIKLAGVYTGELFF.

Only one count was recorded for this clone. The rearrangement uses TRBV30 and TRBJ2-1, with D possibly TRBD1 on 5 matching bases. Germline-derived CDR1 and CDR2 are GTSNPN and SVGIG (reference sequence). This CDR3 comprises 14 residues. The V gene lost 4 bases and the J gene lost 0 bases, with 10 bases spanning the gap. In DNA, the CDR3 is TGTGCCTGGAACAGACAGAGCTCCTACAATGAGCAGTTCTTC. Its translation: CAWNRQSSYNEQFF. The variable domain in full, completed from reference TRBV30 and TRBJ2-1, reads SQTIHQWPATLVQPVGSPLSLECTVEGTSNPNLYWYRQAAGRGLQLLFYSVGIGQISSEVPQNLSASRPQDRQFILSSKKLLLSDSGFYLCAWNRQSSYNEQFFGPGTRLTVL.

The chain has TRBV2 and TRBJ1-2, with a weak D call TRBD1 (6 bases). Trimming removed 8 bases at V and 8 bases at J, with 9 bases between. The germline V gene encodes CDR1 SNHLY and CDR2 FYNNEI. The CDR3 length is 10 residues. DNA of the CDR3: TGTGCCAGCTTTGGGGGCGGCTACACCTTC. Translation: CASFGGGYTF.

V usage is TRBV19 and J usage is TRBJ2-3; the match to TRBD2 covers 12 bases. The CDR3 extends over 15 amino acids. The V gene end was trimmed by 3 bases and the J gene end by 4 bases; junction bases not matched to a gene: 2. CDR1 is LNHDA and CDR2 is SQIVND in the germline V gene (reference sequence). The CDR3 loop is CASSISSGRADTQYF. The CDR3 DNA is TGTGCCAGTAGTATTTCTAGCGGGAGGGCAGATACGCAGTATTTT. The whole variable domain, filled in from reference TRBV19 and TRBJ2-3, reads DGGITQSPKYLFRKEGQNVTLSCEQNLNHDAMYWYRQDPGQGLRLIYYSQIVNDFQKGDIAEGYSVSREKKESFPLTVTSAQKNPTAFYLCASSISSGRADTQYFGPGTRLTVL.

The rearrangement uses TRBV7-8 and TRBJ1-2; TRBD1 agrees at 8 bases. CDR3 length: 21 residues. Germline V gene lookup returns CDR1 SGHVS and CDR2 FQNEAQ. The junction had 23 bases not matched to a gene; V was cut back by 2 bases and J by 3 bases. CDR3: CASSLSSHENKWTGYDYGYTF. For the CDR3, the DNA is TGTGCCAGCAGCTTATCATCCCATGAAAACAAATGGACAGGGTATGACTATGGCTACACCTTC.

CDR3 region: CASSLYGLAGGPLNTGELFF. CDR3 nucleotides: TGTGCCAGCAGTTTATATGGACTAGCGGGAGGGCCATTGAACACCGGGGAGCTGTTTTTT. The chain employs TRBV27 and TRBJ2-2, with 15 positions matching TRBD2. With 1 base clipped from V and 1 base from J, the junction kept 7 bases outside the gene matches. Per germline, CDR1 MNHEY and CDR2 SMNVEV (reference sequence). This CDR3 contains 20 residues.

The V call is TRBV13, the J call TRBJ2-7; 9 positions match TRBD2. The CDR3 totals 14 residues. V shed 2 bases and J 4 bases; nucleotides not matched to a gene: 3. CDR1 and CDR2 from the germline V gene are PRHDT and FYEKMQ (reference sequence). CDR3 DNA: TGTGCCAGCAGCTTAAAAGCGGGAGGTTACGAGCAGTACTTC. It specifies CASSLKAGGYEQYF.

The gene calls are TRBV6-5 and TRBJ1-6; D uncertain. CDR3 size: 13 residues. V lost 8 bases and J 5 bases, leaving 10 bases between the germline ends. Germline lookup yields CDR1 MNHEY and CDR2 SVGAGI. CDR3 DNA sequence: TGTGCCAGCGCGAGCCAAGATAATTCACCCCTCCACTTT. It encodes CASASQDNSPLHF.

The chain couples TRBV28 to TRBJ1-2, with D possibly being TRBD1 (5 bases). Deletions cut 10 bases from V and 0 bases from J, with 15 bases between. CDR1 MDHEN and CDR2 SYDVKM come from the germline V gene. The CDR3 is 14 amino acids. In nucleotides, the CDR3 is TGTGCCACCCGAGTCGGGGGGGCTAACTATGGCTACACCTTC. It encodes CATRVGGANYGYTF.

The chain joins TRBV6-6 to TRBJ1-1; weak D call: TRBD1 (6 bases). The V end lost 6 bases, the J end lost 1 base, and 15 bases lay between the germline ends. The V gene's germline CDR1 is MNHNY and CDR2 SVGAGI (reference sequence). CDR3 length equals 15 residues. The CDR3 DNA reads TGTGCCAGCAGGAATGGGGGCGCGGGGAACACTGAAGCTTTCTTT. This encodes CASRNGGAGNTEAFF.

V gene TRBV5-3 combines with J gene TRBJ2-3; D gene uncertain. TRBV5-3 is an ORF, with its function uncertain. The V and J ends lost 4 bases and 6 bases respectively, with 9 bases between them. The CDR3 is 12 residues long. CDR3 in DNA: TGTGCCAGAAGCCCGTCTCCGGATACGCAGTATTTT. Translated: CARSPSPDTQYF.

The chain employs TRBV11-2 and TRBJ1-1, with TRBD1 identical over 9 bases. The length of the CDR3 is 14 residues. J gave up 6 bases and V 6 bases, and 8 bases lay outside the gene matches. Germline loops: CDR1 SGHAT, CDR2 FQNNGV. As DNA, the CDR3 is TGTGCCAGCAGGGCAAACAGGGGGCTCCCTGAAGCTTTCTTT. Translating gives CASRANRGLPEAFF.

The chain couples TRBV28 to TRBJ2-7; 8 positions agree with TRBD2. This CDR3 comprises 17 residues. CDR1 is MDHEN, CDR2 SYDVKM, per germline. Losses at the gene ends were 4 bases for V and 3 bases for J; bases not matched to a gene: 14. In DNA, the CDR3 is TGTGCCAGCAGTTCTAGCCCCACGAGCGGGAGCTACTACGAGCAGTACTTC. Its translation is CASSSSPTSGSYYEQYF. The full variable domain, with the rest looked up from reference TRBV28 and TRBJ2-7, is DVKVTQSSRYLVKRTGEKVFLECVQDMDHENMFWYRQDPGLGLRLIYFSYDVKMKEKGDIPEGYSVSREKKERFSLILESASTNQTSMYLCASSSSPTSGSYYEQYFGPGTRLTVT.

This chain uses TRBV6-1 with TRBJ2-1; D perhaps matches TRBD2 (6 bases). V lost 2 bases, J lost 9 bases, and 14 bases lay in between. CDR1 and CDR2 (germline): MNHNS, SASEGT. The CDR3 extends over 14 amino acids. CDR3 sequence (DNA): TGTGCCAGCAGTGAACGGCGGGATAAAGGTGAGCAGTTCTTC. It translates to CASSERRDKGEQFF.

V and J are TRBV9 and TRBJ2-3; TRBD2 matches 8 bases. In germline, CDR1 is SGDLS, CDR2 YYNGEE. The CDR3 runs to 15 residues. Unmatched junction bases numbered 6, after V lost 4 bases and J lost 2 bases. CDR3 loop: CASSKGTRLTDTQYF. The CDR3 DNA reads as TGTGCCAGCAGCAAAGGGACTAGACTCACAGATACGCAGTATTTT.

The chain uses TRBV27 and TRBJ2-7; 8 positions agree with TRBD1. The J segment lost 2 bases and the V segment lost 6 bases, leaving 6 bases of the junction unmatched. Looked up from germline, CDR1 is MNHEY and CDR2 is SMNVEV (reference sequence). The length of the CDR3 is 14 residues. The CDR3 bases are TGTGCCAGCAGCATTGACAGGGGACCCTACGAGCAGTACTTC. It codes for CASSIDRGPYEQYF.

The genes are TRBV6-4 and TRBJ1-1; D ambiguous. This CDR3 comprises 13 residues. Germline CDR1 reads MRHNA; CDR2 reads SNTAGT. The germline V and J ends were trimmed by 6 bases and 4 bases, with 12 bases remaining between them. The CDR3 loop is CASRKNGGTEAFF. In DNA form, the CDR3 reads TGTGCCAGCAGGAAGAATGGAGGCACTGAAGCTTTCTTT.

The chain is built from TRBV30 and TRBJ2-6; perhaps TRBD1 as D (5 bases). This CDR3 comprises 17 residues. Trimming pared 0 bases from V and 0 bases from J, leaving 12 bases between. Germline-derived CDR1 and CDR2 are GTSNPN and SVGIG (reference sequence). Here the CDR3 DNA reads TGTGCCTGGAGTGTAAGGGCAGGGTACTCTGGGGCCAACGTCCTGACTTTC. Its protein product is CAWSVRAGYSGANVLTF.

This rearrangement joins TRBV28 to TRBJ1-1; 7 positions agree with TRBD1. The germline gives CDR1 MDHEN, CDR2 SYDVKM. The V gene end was trimmed by 8 bases and the J gene end by 8 bases; junction bases not matched to a gene: 2. The CDR3 covers 10 residues. The CDR3 loop reads CASRDREAFF. CDR3 coding DNA: TGTGCCAGCCGGGACAGAGAAGCTTTCTTT.